This TCR beta chain is from a study of T-cell memory formation after mild COVID-19. Overall study: Among the donors, TCR clusters were largely specific to each donor.

After removal of 5 bases from V and 6 bases from J, the junction contained 8 bases not matched to a gene. The CDR3 is 15 amino acids. Germline V gives CDR1 KGHSH, CDR2 LQKENI. 5'RACE with constant-segment primers built TCRalpha and TCRbeta cDNA libraries with UMIs. One entry per CDR3 protein results from TCRdb running MiXCR on the 5' RACE reads. This repertoire shows some 330,000 distinct CDR3 sequences, around 20% found once; its top ten account for around 13%. This clonotype was counted between two and nine times. The antigen is undetermined. General study results and limits: CD4+ clones that contracted lay mainly in CM and EM; CD8+ ones lay in EMRA. There was a balanced CD4/CD8 profile in clones contracting day 15 to 85, and later expanders leaned CD4+.

The gene calls are TRBV18 and TRBJ2-3; 10 nucleotides align to TRBD2. This receptor was taken from an adult woman who had mild COVID-19 (a few samples of this study predate the infection). Cell type and time point are not known. Sequences were obtained from PBMCs or a T cell subset sorted from them (not recorded which). The DNA of the CDR3 is TGTGCCAGCTCATCGAGCGGGGGGGTCTCCGATACGCAGTATTTT. Amino acid sequence: CASSSSGGVSDTQYF.